These 14 T cell receptor beta chains share one sample of origin, sequenced in a study of CD8 T cells in Susac syndrome. RNA in amounts of about 0.45 to 1 ug was reverse transcribed with random hexamers. TCRdb recomputed calls from the immunoSEQ multiplex PCR reads with MiXCR, one row per CDR3 protein. The sample has roughly 140,000 distinct CDR3 sequences; approximately 95% are singletons. The sample was CD4+ T cells from PBMCs. The receptors derive from a human donor with Susac syndrome.

The chain is built from TRBV14 and TRBJ2-7; TRBD2 might be the D (5 bases). Germline CDR1 and CDR2: SGHDN and FVKESK. The CDR3 covers 14 residues. Trimming pared 6 bases from V and 7 bases from J, leaving 19 bases between. CDR3 in amino acids: CASSPIWGRGEQYF. For the CDR3, the DNA is TGTGCCAGCAGTCCCATTTGGGGAAGAGGGGAGCAGTACTTC.

This rearrangement joins TRBV7-9 to TRBJ1-2, with D unclear. V was cut by 1 base and J by 5 bases, with 5 bases left in between. The germline V gene encodes CDR1 SEHNR and CDR2 FQNEAQ (reference sequence). This CDR3 is built from 12 residues. CDR3 in amino acids: CASSLGEYGYTF. Written as DNA, the CDR3 is TGTGCCAGCAGCTTAGGGGAGTATGGCTACACCTTC.

This sequence joins TRBV7-2 and TRBJ2-7; D possibly corresponds to TRBD1 (6 bases). Germline values: CDR1 SGHTA, CDR2 FQGNSA. The germline V and J ends were trimmed by 5 bases and 6 bases, with 17 bases remaining between them. The CDR3 is made up of 14 amino acids. CDR3 region: CASSPQTGQSEQYF. The CDR3 DNA is TGTGCCAGCAGCCCTCAGACAGGACAAAGCGAGCAGTACTTC. The full variable domain, in which reference TRBV7-2 and TRBJ2-7 provide the parts outside the CDR3, is GAGVSQSPSNKVTEKGKDVELRCDPISGHTALYWYRQSLGQGLEFLIYFQGNSAPDKSGLPSDRFSAERTGGSVSTLTIQRTQQEDSAVYLCASSPQTGQSEQYFGPGTRLTVT.

The V and J genes are TRBV12-3 or TRBV12-4 and TRBJ2-3; no definite D call. Trimming took 7 bases from V and 0 from J, leaving 8 bases between them. This CDR3 is built from 13 residues. The CDR3 nucleotides are TGTGCCAGCAAGGTGGGCAGCACAGATACGCAGTATTTT. This codes for CASKVGSTDTQYF.

The chain employs TRBV5-1 and TRBJ1-2, with a possible D match to TRBD1 (5 bases). The CDR3 has 11 residues. V was cut by 3 bases and J by 9 bases, with 9 bases left in between. CDR1 is SGHRS and CDR2 is YFSETQ in the germline V gene. CDR3 protein: CASSSRESYTF. The CDR3 DNA follows: TGCGCCAGCAGCTCCAGGGAGAGCTACACCTTC. The full variable domain, in which reference TRBV5-1 and TRBJ1-2 provide the parts outside the CDR3, is KAGVTQTPRYLIKTRGQQVTLSCSPISGHRSVSWYQQTPGQGLQFLFEYFSETQRNKGNFPGRFSGRQFSNSRSEMNVSTLELGDSALYLCASSSRESYTFGSGTRLTVV.

CDR3: CASSVGSLTGGIETQYF. In nucleotides, the CDR3 is TGTGCCAGCAGCGTAGGGAGCCTGACAGGGGGCATCGAGACCCAGTACTTC. The chain employs TRBV9 and TRBJ2-5, with 10 bases identical to TRBD1. The CDR3 has 17 residues. Germline V gene data show CDR1 as SGDLS and CDR2 as YYNGEE. The trim removed 0 bases at V and 5 bases at J, leaving 10 bases unmatched.

The chain recombines TRBV29-1 with TRBJ2-5; D not certain. V lost 5 bases, J lost 2 bases, and 9 bases lay in between. Germline V gives CDR1 SQVTM, CDR2 ANQGSEA. The CDR3 length is 12 residues. The CDR3 sequence: CSVKLTQETQYF. The CDR3, as DNA: TGCAGCGTTAAACTAACGCAAGAGACCCAGTACTTC.

This rearrangement joins TRBV2 to TRBJ1-3, with D uncertain. CDR1 and CDR2 (germline): SNHLY, FYNNEI. V lost 8 bases and J 0 bases, leaving 8 bases between the germline ends. The CDR3 has 13 amino acids. The CDR3 sequence is CASLRDSGNTIYF. The CDR3, as DNA: TGTGCCAGCCTCCGGGACTCTGGAAACACCATATATTTT.

The genes are TRBV15 and TRBJ2-1; D possibly matches TRBD1 or TRBD2 (6 bases each). Trimming shortened V by 0 bases and J by 6 bases, and 12 bases separated the two germline ends. CDR3 length: 15 amino acids. CDR1 and CDR2 (germline): LNHNV, YYDKDF (reference sequence). In DNA, the CDR3 is TGTGCCACCAGCAGAGAGGGGGCCGGGGGCAATGAGCAGTTCTTC. As protein: CATSREGAGGNEQFF.

V usage is TRBV5-1 and J usage is TRBJ1-2; D unresolved. CDR3 length equals 14 residues. In germline, CDR1 is SGHRS, CDR2 YFSETQ. The V and J ends lost 0 bases and 4 bases respectively, with 10 bases between them. CDR3 loop: CASSLVTETYGYTF. The CDR3 coding sequence is TGCGCCAGCAGCTTGGTCACAGAAACCTATGGCTACACCTTC.

V gene TRBV29-1 combines with J gene TRBJ2-1; D is perhaps TRBD2 (7 bases). The CDR3 is 13 residues long. The germline gives CDR1 SQVTM, CDR2 ANQGSEA. V was pared by 4 bases and J by 8 bases, with 15 bases between. CDR3 DNA: TGCAGCGTTGTTGGGGGGGGGCCCCATGAGCAGTTCTTC. It translates to CSVVGGGPHEQFF.

The chain employs TRBV29-1 and TRBJ2-1; D unresolved. CDR3 size: 13 residues. V was trimmed by 4 bases and J by 4 bases, leaving 11 bases between them. CDR1 is SQVTM and CDR2 is ANQGSEA in the germline V gene. The DNA of the CDR3 is TGCAGCGTTGCCGGGTTGGGGTACAATGAGCAGTTCTTC. This translates into CSVAGLGYNEQFF.

The chain uses TRBV13 and TRBJ1-1, with 8 bases matching TRBD1. CDR3 length equals 16 residues. V trimming: 4 bases; J trimming: 5 bases; junction bases outside the gene matches: 12. Germline V gene lookup returns CDR1 PRHDT and CDR2 FYEKMQ (reference sequence). The CDR3 bases are TGTGCCAGCAGCTCCCGAGAACAGGGGGATAAGACTGAAGCTTTCTTT. The encoded protein is CASSSREQGDKTEAFF.

The chain uses TRBV20-1 and TRBJ2-1; 9 bases map to TRBD2. The CDR3 runs 15 residues. The V and J ends lost 0 bases and 2 bases, in that order; junction bases with no gene match: 2. CDR1 DFQATT and CDR2 SNEGSKA come from the germline V gene (reference sequence). The CDR3 DNA sequence: TGCAGTGCTAGAGATGGCGGGGGGGCCTACAATGAGCAGTTCTTC. It encodes CSARDGGGAYNEQFF.